This TCR beta chain was sequenced during a study of cytomegalovirus exposure and HLA in healthy donors. Study overall: Among about 179 million T cells, an earlier analysis found about 100 million unique TCR beta sequences. Study-level findings and limits: It was shown in a later analysis that HLA-associated TCR beta chains were more clonally expanded than other, equally common chains. It was taken for granted in presence/absence analyses that sequencing depth across donors was roughly uniform. The study recorded 164 TCR beta chains that were cytomegalovirus-associated.

Concerning this clone itself: Its specificity is not known.

Primers: 60 Vbeta forward and 13 Jbeta reverse. The assay was immunoSEQ multiplex PCR, and TCRdb's table has in-frame clones only and misses some. This table holds 75,000 to 80,000 clones, more than 60% found once. Source material: PBMCs. The sequence was collected from a man aged 35-49 years in good health and CMV-seronegative.

The CDR3 protein is CASSAGFWVRGGNQPQHF. The CDR3 DNA reads TGTGCCAGCAGTGCAGGCTTCTGGGTGCGGGGGGGCAATCAGCCCCAGCATTTT. V and J are TRBV6-1 and TRBJ1-5; possible D gene TRBD1, 5 bases. The CDR3 runs to 18 residues. V lost 4 bases, J lost 2 bases, and 21 bases lay in between. Germline CDR1 is MNHNS and CDR2 is SASEGT.